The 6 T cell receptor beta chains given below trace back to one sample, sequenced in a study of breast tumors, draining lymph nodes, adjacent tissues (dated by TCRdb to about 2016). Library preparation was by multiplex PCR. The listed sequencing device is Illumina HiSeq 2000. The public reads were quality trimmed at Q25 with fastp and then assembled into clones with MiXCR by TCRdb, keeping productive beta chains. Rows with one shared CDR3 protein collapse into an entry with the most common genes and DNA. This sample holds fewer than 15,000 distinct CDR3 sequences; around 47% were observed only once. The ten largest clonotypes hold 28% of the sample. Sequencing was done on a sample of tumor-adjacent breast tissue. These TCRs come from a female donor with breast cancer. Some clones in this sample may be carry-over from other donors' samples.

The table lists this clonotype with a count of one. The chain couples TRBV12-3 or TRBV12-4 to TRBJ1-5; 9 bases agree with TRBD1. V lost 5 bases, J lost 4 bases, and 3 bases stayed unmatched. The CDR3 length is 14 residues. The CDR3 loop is CASSPGTGNQPQHF. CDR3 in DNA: TGTGCCAGCAGTCCCGGGACAGGGAATCAGCCCCAGCATTTT.

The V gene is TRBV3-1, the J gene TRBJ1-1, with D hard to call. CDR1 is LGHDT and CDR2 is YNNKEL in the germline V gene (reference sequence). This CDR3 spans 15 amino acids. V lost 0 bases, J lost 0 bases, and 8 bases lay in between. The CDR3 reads CASSQEGRLNTEAFF. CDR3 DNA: TGTGCCAGCAGCCAAGAAGGACGGTTGAACACTGAAGCTTTCTTT.

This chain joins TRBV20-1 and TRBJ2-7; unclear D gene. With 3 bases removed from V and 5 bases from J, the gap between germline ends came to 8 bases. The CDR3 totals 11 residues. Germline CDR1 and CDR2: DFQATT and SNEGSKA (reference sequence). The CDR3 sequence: CSASSGHEQYF. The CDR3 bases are TGCAGTGCTAGTTCCGGTCACGAGCAGTACTTC.

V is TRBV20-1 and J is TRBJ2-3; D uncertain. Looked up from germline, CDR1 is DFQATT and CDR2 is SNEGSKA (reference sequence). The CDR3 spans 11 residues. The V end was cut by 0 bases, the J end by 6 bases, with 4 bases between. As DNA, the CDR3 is TGCAGTGCTAGAGAGAGGGATACGCAGTATTTT. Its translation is CSARERDTQYF.

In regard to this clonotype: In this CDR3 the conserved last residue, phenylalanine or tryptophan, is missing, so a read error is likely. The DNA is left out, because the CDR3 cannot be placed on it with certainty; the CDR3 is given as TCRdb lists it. The CDR3 loop reads CASSHTIGTHEDTRYL. The rearrangement links TRBV5-4 to TRBJ2-3; the D call in the table, TRBD2, was not verified against the DNA. Germline CDR1 and CDR2: SGHNT and YYREEE (reference sequence). Ends included, the CDR3 has 16 residues.

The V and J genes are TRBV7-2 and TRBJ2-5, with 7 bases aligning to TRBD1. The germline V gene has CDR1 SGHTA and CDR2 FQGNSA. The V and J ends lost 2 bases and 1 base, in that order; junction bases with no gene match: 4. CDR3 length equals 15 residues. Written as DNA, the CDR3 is TGTGCCAGCAGCTTACAGGGGACAGTCCAAGAGACCCAGTACTTC. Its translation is CASSLQGTVQETQYF.